This TCR beta chain was documented in a study of a mutant IDH1 vaccine in newly diagnosed glioma. In the study overall: Treated patients, averaging around 40 years, were 62.5% male and roughly 38% female.

Sequencing used immunoSEQ multiplex PCR; TCRdb keeps in-frame clones, though not all of them. Among some 26,000 clones listed, approximately 70% were seen once. Time point denoted: week 11, during vaccination. One vaccine dose held 300 ug of mutant IDH1 20-mer peptide and came with topical imiquimod. About this clone: Antigen specificity is unknown.

The CDR3 consists of 15 residues. CDR1 ENHRY and CDR2 SYGVKD come from the germline V gene. The J segment lost 5 bases and the V segment lost 2 bases, leaving 6 bases of the junction unmatched. The clonotype originates from a man aged 18 to 29 with glioma. Some clones in this sample may be carry-over from other donors' samples. This rearrangement joins TRBV10-3 to TRBJ2-5; TRBD2 agrees at 9 bases. The input for sequencing was peripheral blood mononuclear cells (PBMCs), taken from a glioma patient whose treatment included an IDH1 peptide vaccine. CDR3 residues: CAISEGLAMGETQYF. In DNA form, the CDR3 reads TGTGCCATCAGTGAGGGACTAGCGATGGGGGAGACCCAGTACTTC.